A selection of T cell receptor beta chains follows, all from one sample in a study of CXCR3-negative and CXCR3-positive naive CD8 T cells. TCRdb processed the 5' RACE reads again and assigns one entry to each CDR3 protein, with no DNA. Its clone listing holds around 130,000 distinct CDR3 sequences. Source material: naive CXCR3+ CD8+ T cells from blood. The receptors shown here come from a human donor in good health. Some clones in this sample may be carry-over from other donors' samples. CDR3s include the opening cysteine and the closing phenylalanine or tryptophan.

>TRBV25-1|TRBJ1-2
CASSEAGQGVGYTF
>TRBV28|TRBJ2-7
CASSWSSYEQYF
>TRBV28|TRBJ2-1
CASSFNGGWNEQFF
>TRBV15|TRBJ2-7
CATSMTRGGGYEQYF
>TRBV12-3/TRBV12-4|TRBJ1-4
CASTTTEDRDEKLFF
>TRBV27|TRBJ1-1
CASSLGTGAPEAFF
>TRBV29-1|TRBJ1-1
CSVVTGGAPEAFF
>TRBV7-3|TRBJ2-3
CASSFEVGDTQYF
>TRBV12-3/TRBV12-4|TRBJ2-7
CASTPNSYEQYF
>TRBV6-5|TRBJ2-4
CASRATLGSVNIQYF
>TRBV12-3/TRBV12-4|TRBJ2-1
CASNPSVGSSYNEQFF
>TRBV6-5|TRBJ2-7
CASSYGEGPTYEQYF
>TRBV20-1|TRBJ2-1
CSARDDYSSYNEQFF
>TRBV29-1|TRBJ2-1
CSVEEIYNEQFF
>TRBV7-9|TRBJ2-2
CASSLDWDTGELFF
>TRBV7-9|TRBJ2-2
CASSPRQGPGELFF
>TRBV4-2|TRBJ2-7
CASSPQGGGSYEQYF
>TRBV6-5|TRBJ1-1
CASKGLGTEAFF
>TRBV7-9|TRBJ2-7
CASSAGAYMGGYEQYF
>TRBV19|TRBJ2-7
CASSGTRHSYEQYF
>TRBV7-9|TRBJ2-1
CASSPRLAGGPNEQFF
>TRBV11-2|TRBJ2-7
CASSGGIPSYEQYF
>TRBV6-5|TRBJ2-2
CASSYGGDRGTSGELFF
>TRBV7-3|TRBJ1-2
CASSQGTATNYGHTF
>TRBV20-1|TRBJ2-2
CSAPGVTSGGSNTGELFF
>TRBV3-1|TRBJ2-7
CASSQVEVPYEQYF
>TRBV25-1|TRBJ1-2
CASSGPGNGYTF
>TRBV27|TRBJ2-7
CASRLGGVSYEQYF
>TRBV28|TRBJ2-1
CASSLRRVDNNEQFF
>TRBV4-3|TRBJ2-2
CASSQEGAAGGPGELFF
>TRBV20-1|TRBJ1-6
CSASDYRGDNSPLHF
>TRBV7-6|TRBJ2-1
CASSSDDRSSEQFF
>TRBV29-1|TRBJ1-5
CSVDSLDRSSFGILNQPQHF
>TRBV1|TRBJ1-2
CTIYRVLAYGYTF
>TRBV13|TRBJ2-5
CASSLEAGETQYF
>TRBV10-3|TRBJ2-7
CAIIADVSYEQYF
>TRBV5-1|TRBJ1-2
CASKEGIGTGYGYTF
>TRBV28|TRBJ2-5
CASNKEVQETQYF
>TRBV13|TRBJ2-3
CASSRMAGTATDTQYF
>TRBV4-1|TRBJ2-7
CASSQGVGPDEQYF
>TRBV20-1|TRBJ2-5
CSARITGSYQETQYF
>TRBV10-3|TRBJ2-2
CAIRPGQGITGELFF
>TRBV7-6|TRBJ1-1
CVSSPPGGTEAFF
>TRBV7-2|TRBJ1-5
CASSGVGGGNQPQHF
>TRBV20-1|TRBJ2-3
CSARDFAGGTDTQYF
>TRBV6-5|TRBJ2-5
CASSYVAGSQETQYF
>TRBV12-3/TRBV12-4|TRBJ2-7
CASSSPGGLLPEQYF
>TRBV28|TRBJ2-1
CASSWLENEQFF
>TRBV4-2|TRBJ2-7
CASSQAGTVSYEQYF
>TRBV5-5|TRBJ1-1
CASSWTATNTEAFF
>TRBV9|TRBJ2-7
CASSVGERSEQYF
>TRBV9|TRBJ2-3
CASSVLIDTDTQYF
>TRBV7-9|TRBJ2-2
CASSDPGRRSGELFF
>TRBV29-1|TRBJ1-2
CSVDRSMSAGSYGYTF
>TRBV11-3|TRBJ2-5
CASSPTSGVPGTQYF